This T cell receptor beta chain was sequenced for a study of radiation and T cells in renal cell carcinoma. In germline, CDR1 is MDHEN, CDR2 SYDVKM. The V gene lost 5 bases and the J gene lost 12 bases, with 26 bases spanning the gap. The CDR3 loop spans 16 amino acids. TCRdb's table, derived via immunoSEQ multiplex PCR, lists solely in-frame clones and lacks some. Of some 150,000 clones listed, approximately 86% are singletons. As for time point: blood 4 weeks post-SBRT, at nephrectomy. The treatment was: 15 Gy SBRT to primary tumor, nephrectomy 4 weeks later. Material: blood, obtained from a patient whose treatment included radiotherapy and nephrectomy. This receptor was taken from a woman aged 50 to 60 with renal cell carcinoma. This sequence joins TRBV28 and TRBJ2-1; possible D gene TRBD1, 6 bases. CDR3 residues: CASSPRGHSSNGVQFF. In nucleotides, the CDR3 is TGTGCCAGCAGTCCGAGGGGACACAGTTCCAACGGGGTGCAGTTCTTC.